The 32 T cell receptor beta chains given below trace back to one sample, sequenced in a study of blood T cell repertoires in COVID-19. Profiled with immunoSEQ multiplex PCR; TCRdb holds only in-frame clones, not every one. The table shows around 250,000 clones, with 84% occurring only once. Sequencing used peripheral blood. These receptors all come from a human donor in a cohort sampled during active COVID-19.

The table lists this clone with a count of one. The chain couples TRBV5-3 to TRBJ2-1, with 8 bases that match TRBD2. TRBV5-3 is known as an ORF, though its function is uncertain. V lost 5 bases and J lost 9; bases outside the gene matches: 16. The CDR3 has 16 amino acids. CDR3 nucleotide sequence: TGTGCCAGAAGATCTCCCATGAACGGGAGGGGACTTGAGCAGTTCTTC. It translates to CARRSPMNGRGLEQFF.

The J gene is TRBJ2-1, the V gene TRBV11-2; 10 positions agree with TRBD2. V was pared by 2 bases and J by 6 bases, with 16 bases of the junction left unmatched. Germline V lookup: CDR1 SGHAT, CDR2 FQNNGV. The CDR3 length is 19 residues. The CDR3 is CASSLRWGSSGSSGNEQFF. The CDR3 coding sequence is TGTGCCAGCAGCTTAAGGTGGGGTTCTAGCGGGAGTTCGGGCAATGAGCAGTTCTTC. Based on the CDR3 plus reference TRBV11-2 and TRBJ2-1, the full variable domain is EAGVAQSPRYKIIEKRQSVAFWCNPISGHATLYWYQQILGQGPKLLIQFQNNGVVDDSQLPKDRFSAERLKGVDSTLKIQPAKLEDSAVYLCASSLRWGSSGSSGNEQFFGPGTRLTVL.

The chain has TRBV6-5 and TRBJ1-1; 8 bases agree with TRBD1. The ends lost 10 bases at V and 4 bases at J; junction bases unmatched: 14. The germline CDR1 and CDR2 sequences are MNHEY and SVGAGI. This CDR3 region has 15 residues. The CDR3 region has the DNA TGTGCCACCGAATCCGTTACTACAGGGGGCACTGAAGCTTTCTTT. Translation gives CATESVTTGGTEAFF.

The chain links TRBV6-5 to TRBJ2-1; D is unclear. This CDR3 has 11 amino acids. V lost 6 bases to trimming and J lost 8 bases, with 8 bases between them. Germline V gene lookup returns CDR1 MNHEY and CDR2 SVGAGI. The CDR3 bases are TGTGCCAGCAGCCCCCGGGATGAGCAGTTCTTC. This gives the protein CASSPRDEQFF.

V is TRBV10-3 and J is TRBJ2-7; weak D call: TRBD2 (6 bases). The CDR3 has 14 residues. Germline V gene data show CDR1 as ENHRY and CDR2 as SYGVKD. Trimming took 4 bases from V and 4 from J, leaving 14 bases between them. The CDR3 loop is CAISVREGFYEQYF. CDR3 in DNA: TGTGCCATCAGTGTGCGGGAAGGGTTTTACGAGCAGTACTTC.

A few counts support this clone. The chain combines TRBV5-4 with TRBJ1-1; 12 nucleotides match TRBD1. This CDR3 has 16 amino acids. Trimming took 6 bases from V and 2 from J; bases not matched to a gene: 8. Germline CDR1 reads SGHNT; CDR2 reads YYREEE (reference sequence). The CDR3 DNA reads TGTGCCAGCAATACCGGGACAGGGGGCGCAAACACTGAAGCTTTCTTT. Encoded protein: CASNTGTGGANTEAFF.

This clone came up a few times. The V and J genes are TRBV2 and TRBJ2-6; TRBD2 matches at 11 bases. This CDR3 comprises 20 residues. V trimming: 3 bases; J trimming: 0 bases; junction bases outside the gene matches: 10. Germline V gene sequence: CDR1 SNHLY, CDR2 FYNNEI. The DNA for the CDR3 is TGTGCCAGCAGTGAGACAGGGACTAGCGGAATTCACTCTGGGGCCAACGTCCTGACTTTC. This translates into CASSETGTSGIHSGANVLTF.

The rearrangement joins TRBV7-2 to TRBJ2-5; tentative D call: TRBD2 (5 bases). The CDR3 has 13 residues. The germline V gene has CDR1 SGHTA and CDR2 FQGNSA. The V end lost 4 bases, the J end lost 2 bases, and 8 bases lay between the germline ends. CDR3 in amino acids: CASSSREQETQYF. The CDR3 nucleotides are TGTGCCAGCAGCTCGAGGGAGCAAGAGACCCAGTACTTC.

The rearrangement joins TRBV5-8 to TRBJ2-5, with D perhaps TRBD1 (5 bases). The CDR3 totals 14 residues. Trimming stripped 0 bases from V and 1 base from J, with 7 bases between. Germline V gives CDR1 SGHTS, CDR2 YDEGEE. Here the CDR3 reads CASSLGQGQETQYF. In nucleotides, the CDR3 is TGTGCCAGCAGCTTGGGGCAGGGCCAAGAGACCCAGTACTTC. Supplemented by reference TRBV5-8 and TRBJ2-5, the full variable domain reads EAGVTQSPTHLIKTRGQQATLRCSPISGHTSVYWYQQALGLGLQFLLWYDEGEERNRGNFPPRFSGRQFPNYSSELNVNALELEDSALYLCASSLGQGQETQYFGPGTRLLVL.

The chain joins TRBV5-6 to TRBJ2-7; D not resolved. The CDR3 totals 14 residues. The germline gives CDR1 SGHDT, CDR2 YYEEEE. With 0 bases removed from V and 3 bases from J, the gap between germline ends came to 10 bases. CDR3 protein: CASSLGPADYEQYF. CDR3 nucleotide sequence: TGTGCCAGCAGCTTGGGGCCCGCCGACTACGAGCAGTACTTC.

This rearrangement joins TRBV19 to TRBJ2-1, with D possibly matching TRBD1 (6 bases). CDR3 length: 14 residues. Germline V gives CDR1 LNHDA, CDR2 SQIVND (reference sequence). Trimming cost V 6 bases and J 8 bases, with 17 bases left between them. The CDR3 here is CASSAVGRGYEQFF. CDR3 DNA: TGTGCCAGTAGCGCTGTGGGAAGGGGGTATGAGCAGTTCTTC.

The genes are TRBV11-1 and TRBJ2-3; TRBD2 agrees at 10 bases. Germline V lookup: CDR1 SGHAT, CDR2 FQDESV (reference sequence). The CDR3 length is 16 residues. The J segment lost 1 base and the V segment lost 2 bases, leaving 3 bases of the junction unmatched. DNA for the CDR3: TGTGCCAGCAGCTTATTAGCGGGGGGACGCACAGATACGCAGTATTTT. The encoded protein is CASSLLAGGRTDTQYF.

The genes are TRBV6-4 and TRBJ1-1, with 8 bases fitting TRBD1. The length of the CDR3 is 17 residues. Per the germline V gene, CDR1 is MRHNA and CDR2 is SNTAGT. V lost 0 bases to trimming and J lost 2 bases; unmatched junction nucleotides: 8. The CDR3 loop reads CASSDSGAGGANTEAFF. CDR3 sequence (DNA): TGTGCCAGCAGTGACTCGGGAGCAGGGGGCGCAAACACTGAAGCTTTCTTT.

The chain recombines TRBV6-1 with TRBJ1-5; the match to TRBD1 covers 7 bases. This CDR3 region has 15 residues. Germline CDR1 reads MNHNS; CDR2 reads SASEGT. V shed 3 bases, J shed 0 bases, and the junction held 2 bases outside the gene matches. This CDR3 reads CASSETGFSNQPQHF. In DNA, the CDR3 is TGTGCCAGCAGTGAGACAGGGTTTAGCAATCAGCCCCAGCATTTT.

The chain employs TRBV4-2 and TRBJ1-2; 7 bases map to TRBD1. The V gene end was trimmed by 4 bases and the J gene end by 5 bases; junction bases not matched to a gene: 10. The CDR3 has 15 amino acids. Germline V gene lookup returns CDR1 LGHNA and CDR2 YNFKEQ. The CDR3 is CASSPFDRVQYGYTF. DNA for the CDR3: TGTGCCAGCAGCCCCTTCGACAGGGTTCAGTATGGCTACACCTTC.

The chain has TRBV11-2 and TRBJ1-2; 8 nucleotides match TRBD1. Germline V gene sequence: CDR1 SGHAT, CDR2 FQNNGV. J lost 8 bases, V lost 5 bases, and 13 bases had no gene match. The CDR3 covers 15 residues. The CDR3 spells CASSGRTGLPYGYTF. CDR3 bases: TGTGCCAGCAGCGGTAGGACAGGGCTTCCCTACGGCTACACCTTC.

The chain uses TRBV5-1 and TRBJ1-1, with D possibly TRBD1 on 6 matching bases. This CDR3 contains 14 residues. CDR1 is SGHRS, CDR2 YFSETQ, per germline. Trimming removed 2 bases at V and 6 bases at J, with 14 bases between. The CDR3 here is CASSFTGIDSEAFF. CDR3 coding DNA: TGCGCCAGCAGCTTTACAGGGATCGACTCTGAAGCTTTCTTT.

The CDR3 reads CASGFGGRNTEAFF. In DNA form, the CDR3 reads TGTGCTAGTGGTTTTGGAGGGAGGAACACTGAAGCTTTCTTT. The rearrangement links TRBV12-5 to TRBJ1-1; the D is unclear. From germline, CDR1 is LGHNT and CDR2 FRNRAP. This CDR3 has 14 amino acids. Trimming shortened V by 3 bases and J by 1 base, and 9 bases separated the two germline ends.

This rearrangement joins TRBV19 to TRBJ2-2; D ambiguous. This CDR3 has 16 residues. Germline V gene data show CDR1 as LNHDA and CDR2 as SQIVND (reference sequence). The germline V and J ends were trimmed by 5 bases and 6 bases, with 19 bases remaining between them. CDR3 nucleotide sequence: TGTGCCAGTAGTCTATTCTTCCGTGGTACTCCCGGGGAGCTGTTTTTT. This codes for CASSLFFRGTPGELFF. The whole variable domain, remainder taken from reference TRBV19 and TRBJ2-2, is DGGITQSPKYLFRKEGQNVTLSCEQNLNHDAMYWYRQDPGQGLRLIYYSQIVNDFQKGDIAEGYSVSREKKESFPLTVTSAQKNPTAFYLCASSLFFRGTPGELFFGEGSRLTVL.

The chain employs TRBV5-1 and TRBJ2-1; 8 positions match TRBD2. The CDR3 length is 15 residues. Germline CDR1 and CDR2: SGHRS and YFSETQ. The trim removed 6 bases at V and 0 bases at J, leaving 5 bases unmatched. This CDR3 is CASTRSGSSYNEQFF. CDR3 DNA: TGCGCCAGCACGCGGAGCGGGAGCTCCTACAATGAGCAGTTCTTC.

The chain carries TRBV10-2 and TRBJ2-1; 7 bases agree with TRBD2. CDR1 is WSHSY, CDR2 SAAADI, per germline. The CDR3 is 16 residues long. After removal of 4 bases from V and 0 bases from J, the junction contained 6 bases not matched to a gene. For the CDR3, the DNA is TGCGCCAGCAGTGTAGGGCGGGGGAGCTCCTACAATGAGCAGTTCTTC. Amino acids: CASSVGRGSSYNEQFF.

The rearrangement joins TRBV5-1 to TRBJ1-2; D is perhaps TRBD1 (5 bases). Trimming took off 4 bases at V and 4 bases at J, with 11 bases between the two ends. Per germline, CDR1 SGHRS and CDR2 YFSETQ. The CDR3 is made up of 13 amino acids. The chain's CDR3 is CASSTGVLYGYTF. DNA of the CDR3: TGCGCCAGCAGCACAGGAGTACTCTATGGCTACACCTTC.

The gene calls are TRBV4-2 and TRBJ1-5; D may be TRBD1 (6 bases). Germline V gives CDR1 LGHNA, CDR2 YNFKEQ. There are 20 residues in the CDR3. V was pared by 3 bases and J by 0 bases, with 24 bases between. CDR3 DNA: TGTGCCAGCAGCCAGAGGGGCCCAGGGGTGGCGGATATTAGCAATCAGCCCCAGCATTTT. This encodes CASSQRGPGVADISNQPQHF.

The chain has TRBV6-6 and TRBJ2-7; D perhaps matches TRBD2 (7 bases). V lost 9 bases to trimming and J lost 5 bases, with 20 bases between them. Germline-derived CDR1 and CDR2 are MNHNY and SVGAGI (reference sequence). This CDR3 has 14 amino acids. The CDR3 reads CASYPRGGANEQYF. As DNA, the CDR3 is TGTGCCAGTTACCCGCGAGGGGGGGCAAACGAGCAGTACTTC.

This sequence joins TRBV24-1 and TRBJ2-5, with TRBD2 matching 7 bases. The germline V gene encodes CDR1 KGHDR and CDR2 SFDVKD. This CDR3 comprises 17 residues. With V trimmed by 0 bases and J by 5 bases, 11 bases remained unmatched. In DNA form, the CDR3 reads TGTGCCACCAGTGATTTGAGTGGGACTACCCTGTGCGAGACCCAGTACTTC. Encoded protein: CATSDLSGTTLCETQYF.

There are a few counts of this clone. The chain has TRBV7-3 and TRBJ2-1; TRBD2 matches 13 bases. The length of the CDR3 is 17 residues. The trim removed 5 bases at V and 10 bases at J, leaving 14 bases unmatched. Germline V gene sequence: CDR1 SGHTA, CDR2 FQGTGA. The CDR3 DNA reads TGTGCCAGCAGCCCGTCCCCACTAGCGGGAGGGCCGGGGGAGCAGTTCTTC. Protein: CASSPSPLAGGPGEQFF. The full variable domain, its missing parts supplied by reference TRBV7-3 and TRBJ2-1, is GAGVSQTPSNKVTEKGKYVELRCDPISGHTALYWYRQSLGQGPEFLIYFQGTGAADDSGLPNDRFFAVRPEGSVSTLKIQRTERGDSAVYLCASSPSPLAGGPGEQFFGPGTRLTVL.

For this clone: The same CDR3 is also encoded by other DNA sequences in this sample. The chain has TRBV11-3 and TRBJ2-7; possible D gene TRBD1, 6 bases. V lost 5 bases and J 6 bases, leaving 14 bases between the germline ends. This CDR3 has 13 amino acids. Germline CDR1 SGHNT, CDR2 YENEEA. CDR3 amino acids: CASSPSGVGEQYF. The CDR3 DNA sequence: TGTGCCAGCAGCCCATCAGGGGTTGGCGAGCAGTACTTC.

The chain carries TRBV3-1 (or the pseudogene TRBV3-2) and TRBJ2-3; 14 positions agree with TRBD2. Germline V gene sequence: CDR1 LGHDT, CDR2 YNNKEL (reference sequence). Trimming removed 4 bases from V and 9 bases from J; junction bases left unmatched: 12. The CDR3 sequence is 17 residues long. The CDR3, as DNA: TGTGCCAGCAGCCGGAGGACTAGCGGGGGGCGTCGTAAGACGCAGTATTTT. It encodes CASSRRTSGGRRKTQYF.

The gene calls are TRBV5-1 and TRBJ2-6, with a possible D match to TRBD1 (5 bases). V was pared by 1 base and J by 0 bases, with 17 bases between. Looked up from germline, CDR1 is SGHRS and CDR2 is YFSETQ. There are 19 residues in the CDR3. The CDR3 region is CASSLQTATPRSGANVLTF. The CDR3 DNA sequence: TGCGCCAGCAGCTTGCAGACAGCAACCCCCCGCTCTGGGGCCAACGTCCTGACTTTC.

This clone was counted many times. This sample includes further DNA sequences coding for the same CDR3. V usage is TRBV5-1 and J usage is TRBJ2-2; D possibly corresponds to TRBD1 (5 bases). Trimming took 3 bases from V and 4 from J, leaving 10 bases between them. This CDR3 spans 14 amino acids. Germline V gene data show CDR1 as SGHRS and CDR2 as YFSETQ. The chain's CDR3 is CASSWGQGTGELFF. The CDR3 DNA sequence: TGCGCCAGCAGCTGGGGCCAGGGCACCGGGGAGCTGTTTTTT. Looking up the rest from reference TRBV5-1 and TRBJ2-2 gives the full variable domain: KAGVTQTPRYLIKTRGQQVTLSCSPISGHRSVSWYQQTPGQGLQFLFEYFSETQRNKGNFPGRFSGRQFSNSRSEMNVSTLELGDSALYLCASSWGQGTGELFFGEGSRLTVL.

This clone was seen just once. The chain couples TRBV2 to TRBJ2-1; TRBD2 matches at 10 bases. Germline CDR1 and CDR2: SNHLY and FYNNEI. The CDR3 length is 15 residues. J gave up 2 bases and V 5 bases, and 3 bases lay outside the gene matches. For the CDR3, the DNA is TGTGCCAGCAGTCCTCTAGCGGGAGCCTACAATGAGCAGTTCTTC. This translates into CASSPLAGAYNEQFF.

The chain uses TRBV10-2 and TRBJ2-7; 10 bases agree with TRBD1. Trimming at V came to 8 bases and at J to 5 bases, leaving 3 bases not matched to a gene. The CDR3 spans 12 residues. Germline-derived CDR1 and CDR2 are WSHSY and SAAADI. The CDR3 nucleotides read TGCGCCAGCGGTGGACAGGGGGACGAGCAGTACTTC. It yields the protein CASGGQGDEQYF.